This T cell receptor beta chain was found in a study of human T cells and chemical hapten exposure. Time point indicated: patch test 1, 2 weeks after DPC sensitization. The treatment denotes: therapeutic diphenylcyclopropenone sensitization with weekly scalp DPC. This clonotype was detected only a few times. TCRdb ran MiXCR on the RACE reads and lists one entry per CDR3 protein. The sample shows 80,000 to 95,000 distinct CDR3 sequences, about 10% of them seen only once. The input for sequencing was whole blood, taken in connection with sensitization to the hapten diphenylcyclopropenone (DPC). This clonotype was sampled from a woman aged 50 to 60 with alopecia areata. Some clones in this sample may be carry-over from other donors' samples.

The CDR3 sequence: CASSPDRTETQYF. DNA of the CDR3: TGTGCCAGCAGTCCCGACAGGACGGAGACCCAGTACTTC. The V gene is TRBV2, the J gene TRBJ2-5; possibly TRBD1 for D (6 bases). The CDR3 spans 13 residues. Germline CDR1 reads SNHLY; CDR2 reads FYNNEI. Trimming removed 5 bases from V and 5 bases from J, with 12 bases in between.